This is a list of T cell receptor beta chains from one sample in a study of spatial heterogeneity in lung cancer. Via MiXCR, TCRdb re-called the 5' RACE reads, giving one row per CDR3 protein. The sample consists of 8,000 to 10,000 distinct CDR3 sequences, around 15% of them appearing once. The material was lung tumor tissue, obtained at surgery. The receptors shown here come from a male donor with early-stage non-small cell lung cancer. Both conserved end residues are part of each CDR3. The D gene is left open where the match is weak. The listing skips clone size in some rows; elsewhere it reads once, few, many or a size class.

TRBV7-9	NA	TRBJ2-1	TRBD2	TGTGCCAGCAGCCGCGTCGGGGGGCTAGCGGGAGGGAGCTCCTACAATGAGCAGTTCTTC	CASSRVGGLAGGSSYNEQFF
TRBV29-1	many	TRBJ2-2	TRBD1	TGCAGCGTTCGCGGACAGGGGGGCACCGGGGAGCTGTTTTTT	CSVRGQGGTGELFF
TRBV5-6	many	TRBJ1-1	TRBD1	TGTGCCAGCAGCGGACAGGGAGAAGCTTTCTTT	CASSGQGEAFF
TRBV29-1	medium-sized	TRBJ2-3	TRBD2	TGCAGCGTTGCGGGAGGGGCAGATACGCAGTATTTT	CSVAGGADTQYF
TRBV29-1	many	TRBJ2-7	NA	TGCAGCGTGCGGGTTCGGCAGGACGAGCAGTACTTC	CSVRVRQDEQYF
TRBV11-3	many	TRBJ2-2	TRBD2	TGTGCCAGTCGGGGAGGGAATACGAACACCGGGGAGCTGTTTTTT	CASRGGNTNTGELFF
TRBV20-1	many	TRBJ2-1	TRBD2	TGCAGTGCTAGTCCGACTAGCCCACAGAACAATGAGCAGTTCTTC	CSASPTSPQNNEQFF
TRBV7-8	NA	TRBJ1-4	NA	TGTGCCAGCAGCTTAGGGCAGGGGCGGAATGAAAAACTGATTTTT	CASSLGQGRNEKLIF
TRBV11-2	many	TRBJ1-1	NA	TGTGCCAGCAGCTCGCGAGGGGTGTTTAAGGGGGAGGGCACTGAAGCTTTCTTT	CASSSRGVFKGEGTEAFF
TRBV4-1	NA	TRBJ2-3	NA	TGCGCCAGCAGCCAATCGGCCTTTACAGATACGCAGTATTTT	CASSQSAFTDTQYF
TRBV4-3	medium-sized	TRBJ2-7	NA	TGCGCCAGCAGCCAAGAAAACCCGGGCCCATCCTACGAGCAGTACTTC	CASSQENPGPSYEQYF
TRBV28	many	TRBJ2-1	TRBD2	TGTGCCAGCAGTCGACCGGGACTACCCTACAATGAGCAGTTCTTC	CASSRPGLPYNEQFF
TRBV11-2	medium-sized	TRBJ2-5	NA	TGTGCCAGCAGCTTAGGGCTGAAAGAGACCCAGTACTTC	CASSLGLKETQYF
TRBV6-2/TRBV6-3	many	TRBJ1-2	NA	TGTGCCAGCAGCACCGGGACTAACTATGGCTACACCTTC	CASSTGTNYGYTF
TRBV29-1	NA	TRBJ1-1	NA	TGCAGCGCAAAGACAGGTTTGGACACTGAAGCTTTCTTT	CSAKTGLDTEAFF
TRBV28	NA	TRBJ2-3	NA	TGTGCCAGCAGTTTACCCCCGGGGGGCACAGATACGCAGTATTTT	CASSLPPGGTDTQYF
TRBV12-3/TRBV12-4	medium-sized	TRBJ1-1	NA	TGTGCCAGCAGTGCCCTGCAGGCCCAGGGCGCTGAAGCTTTCTTT	CASSALQAQGAEAFF
TRBV7-9	many	TRBJ1-3	TRBD1	TGTGCCAGCAGCTACGGGACAGCCCCTGGAAACACCATATATTTT	CASSYGTAPGNTIYF
TRBV29-1	medium-sized	TRBJ1-2	TRBD1	TGCAGCGTACTGGGAGACAGGGCTTTCTATGGCTACACCTTC	CSVLGDRAFYGYTF
TRBV7-2	medium-sized	TRBJ2-1	NA	TGTGCCAGCAGCTTTCCGGGAAACTACAATGAGCAGTTCTTC	CASSFPGNYNEQFF
TRBV19	medium-sized	TRBJ1-2	NA	TGTGCCAGTAGTATTATAACAGGGTCGCACTATGGCTACACCTTC	CASSIITGSHYGYTF
TRBV5-1	NA	TRBJ2-3	TRBD2	TGCGCCAGCAGCTTTAGCGGGGGGGCGGATACGCAGTATTTT	CASSFSGGADTQYF
TRBV29-1	medium-sized	TRBJ1-1	NA	TGCAGCGTTGAACCGGACAACTATGAAGCTTTCTTT	CSVEPDNYEAFF
TRBV6-5	many	TRBJ1-6	TRBD1	TGTGCCAGCAGTTACTCCTCCGGGACAGGGGGCAACTCACCCCTCCACTTT	CASSYSSGTGGNSPLHF
TRBV20-1	many	TRBJ2-5	TRBD2	TGCAGTGCTAGAGAGGGAGCGGGAGAGCAAGAGACCCAGTACTTC	CSAREGAGEQETQYF
TRBV6-6	many	TRBJ1-2	TRBD1	TGTGCCAGCAGGCGACAGGGGGCGGGCGGCTACACCTTC	CASRRQGAGGYTF
TRBV6-1	medium-sized	TRBJ2-1	TRBD2	TGTGCCAGCCACATACTAGCGGGAGAATCCTACAATGAGCAGTTCTTC	CASHILAGESYNEQFF
TRBV20-1	NA	TRBJ2-1	NA	TGCAGTGCTAGACCTGGGGGTGGCCAATTCCATGAGCAGTTCTTC	CSARPGGGQFHEQFF
TRBV12-3/TRBV12-4	medium-sized	TRBJ2-7	TRBD2	TGTGCCAGCAGTCCGCCGGGACTAGCGGGCGAGCAGTACTTC	CASSPPGLAGEQYF
TRBV12-3/TRBV12-4	many	TRBJ1-5	NA	TGTGCCAGCAGTTCGGGAGGATATAGCAATCAGCCCCAGCATTTT	CASSSGGYSNQPQHF
TRBV6-5	many	TRBJ2-1	NA	TGTGCCAGCAGCGCGAGCGGTTGGGGGTACGATGAGCAGTTCTTC	CASSASGWGYDEQFF
TRBV28	NA	TRBJ1-5	NA	TGTGCCAGCAGTTTATTTGTCAATCAGCCCCAGCATTTT	CASSLFVNQPQHF
TRBV5-1	many	TRBJ2-1	TRBD2	TGCGCCAGCTCCCCCGGGCGACTAGCGGACAACAATGAGCAGTTCTTC	CASSPGRLADNNEQFF
TRBV18	many	TRBJ1-2	NA	TGTGCCAGCTCACCACCCACGGAGTCCTATGGCTACACCTTC	CASSPPTESYGYTF
TRBV7-3	medium-sized	TRBJ2-1	TRBD2	TGTGCCAGCAGCCCTCCGACTAGCGGGACTAAGTTCTTC	CASSPPTSGTKFF